The rows below give T cell receptor beta chains drawn from one sample of a study of cytomegalovirus exposure and HLA in healthy donors. Sequencing used immunoSEQ multiplex PCR; TCRdb keeps in-frame clones, though not all of them. The table lists about 130,000 clones, roughly 80% of them singletons. The sequenced sample was PBMCs. Every receptor here comes from a man between 18 and 29 years old in good health and CMV-seropositive. CDR3s include the opening cysteine and the closing phenylalanine or tryptophan. The listing skips clone size in some rows; elsewhere it reads once, few, many or a size class.

size | J | V | CDR3
- | TRBJ2-7 | TRBV16 | CASSQSPGAAHEQYF
- | TRBJ2-2 | TRBV7-9 | CASSFLAPPNTGELFF
once | TRBJ2-5 | TRBV4-3 | CASSQVLASSETQYF
- | TRBJ1-2 | TRBV4-3 | CASSQGRGYGYTF
- | TRBJ1-1 | TRBV10-2 | CASRGGAMNTEAFF
- | TRBJ1-2 | TRBV29-1 | CSVADRGISYGYTF
- | TRBJ2-1 | TRBV7-8 | CASSTPGGQGGNEQFF
once | TRBJ1-6 | TRBV6-1 | CASNNRGHNSPLHF
- | TRBJ1-3 | TRBV7-2 | CASSLRPGGALNTIYF
- | TRBJ1-3 | TRBV4-3 | CASSQDDRVDTIYF
- | TRBJ1-6 | TRBV7-2 | CASSVGQGASSPLHF
once | TRBJ1-2 | TRBV5-1 | CASSQEMGQRDGYTF
- | TRBJ2-7 | TRBV4-1 | CASSDRTGGGEQYF
few | TRBJ2-2 | TRBV9 | CASSVNRNTGELFF
- | TRBJ2-7 | TRBV7-6 | CASSSGVIYEQYF
- | TRBJ2-7 | TRBV9 | CASSVALGAYEQYF
- | TRBJ1-3 | TRBV27 | CASSTDSGNTIYF
- | TRBJ1-2 | TRBV13 | CASSLGTARYYGYTF
- | TRBJ1-2 | TRBV6-1 | CASSEGDRVSYGYTF
- | TRBJ1-1 | TRBV6-6 | CASSKGYRGDTEAFF
- | TRBJ1-5 | TRBV2 | CASSRDRGNQPQHF
- | TRBJ1-1 | TRBV15 | CATSMEGMNTEAFF
- | TRBJ1-1 | TRBV9 | CASSEQGDTEAFF
once | TRBJ2-5 | TRBV5-6 | CASRKRGRSETQYF